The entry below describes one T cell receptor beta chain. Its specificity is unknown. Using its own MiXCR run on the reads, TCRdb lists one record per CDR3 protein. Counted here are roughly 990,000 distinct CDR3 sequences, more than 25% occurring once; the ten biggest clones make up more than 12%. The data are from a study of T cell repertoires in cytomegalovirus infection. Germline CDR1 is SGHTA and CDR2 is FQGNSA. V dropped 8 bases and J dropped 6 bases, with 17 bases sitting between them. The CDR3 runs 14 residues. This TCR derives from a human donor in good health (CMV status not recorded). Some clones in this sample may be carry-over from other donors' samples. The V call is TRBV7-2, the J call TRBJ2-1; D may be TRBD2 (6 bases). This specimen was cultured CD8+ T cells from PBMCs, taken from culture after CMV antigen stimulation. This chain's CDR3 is CASSNGGVINEQFF. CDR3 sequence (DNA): TGTGCCAGCTCCAATGGCGGGGTCATCAATGAGCAGTTCTTC. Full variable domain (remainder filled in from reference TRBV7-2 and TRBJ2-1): GAGVSQSPSNKVTEKGKDVELRCDPISGHTALYWYRQSLGQGLEFLIYFQGNSAPDKSGLPSDRFSAERTGGSVSTLTIQRTQQEDSAVYLCASSNGGVINEQFFGPGTRLTVL.